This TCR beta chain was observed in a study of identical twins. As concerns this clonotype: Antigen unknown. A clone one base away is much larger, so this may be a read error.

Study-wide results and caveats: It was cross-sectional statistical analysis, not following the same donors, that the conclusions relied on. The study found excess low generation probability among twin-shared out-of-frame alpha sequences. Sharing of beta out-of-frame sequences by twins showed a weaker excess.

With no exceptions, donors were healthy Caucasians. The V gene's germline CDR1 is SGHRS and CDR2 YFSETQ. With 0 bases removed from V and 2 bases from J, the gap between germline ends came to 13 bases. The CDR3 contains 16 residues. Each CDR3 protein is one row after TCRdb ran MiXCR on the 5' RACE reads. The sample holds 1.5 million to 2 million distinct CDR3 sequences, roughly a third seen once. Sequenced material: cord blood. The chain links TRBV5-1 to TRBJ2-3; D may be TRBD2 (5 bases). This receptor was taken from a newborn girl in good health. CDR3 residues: CASSLVPGTDTDTQYF. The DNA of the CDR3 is TGCGCCAGCAGCTTGGTTCCGGGAACTGACACAGATACGCAGTATTTT.